The rows below give T cell receptor beta chains drawn from one sample of a study of CD8+CD57+ T cells in acquired aplastic anemia. TCRdb passed the reads through MiXCR, listing each CDR3 protein once. The sample carries 150,000 to 200,000 distinct CDR3 sequences, about 45% recorded once. Sequences were obtained from sorted CD4+, CD8+, or CD8+CD57+ T cells (not recorded which) from PBMCs. All receptors derive from a human donor with aplastic anemia. Each CDR3 is given with its conserved first and last residue. The D gene is left open where the match is weak. The listing skips clone size in some rows; elsewhere it reads once, few, many or a size class.

TRBD1	-	15	TRBV29-1	TRBJ1-3	CSVAPGTGQGNTIYF	TGCAGCGTTGCCCCAGGGACAGGGCAAGGAAACACCATATATTTT
-	few	13	TRBV10-1	TRBJ1-6	CASSVQTNSPLHF	TGCGCCAGCAGTGTCCAGACCAATTCACCCCTCCACTTT
-	many	15	TRBV11-2	TRBJ1-3	CASSFSPGTENTIYF	TGTGCCAGCAGCTTTAGTCCAGGGACGGAAAACACCATATATTTT
-	-	15	TRBV2	TRBJ1-3	CASGLRGESGNTIYF	TGTGCCAGCGGGTTACGAGGGGAATCCGGAAACACCATATATTTT
TRBD2	many	17	TRBV6-2/TRBV6-3	TRBJ2-1	CASSYGLAASSYNEQFF	TGTGCCAGCAGTTACGGACTAGCGGCTAGCTCCTACAATGAGCAGTTCTTC
TRBD1	-	14	TRBV20-1	TRBJ2-2	CSASGDRRTGELFF	TGCAGTGCTAGCGGGGACAGGCGTACCGGGGAGCTGTTTTTT
TRBD2	-	14	TRBV2	TRBJ2-1	CATRLAGVYNEQFF	TGTGCCACCAGACTAGCGGGAGTCTACAATGAGCAGTTCTTC
TRBD2	-	15	TRBV7-8	TRBJ2-5	CASSLVVPSGGGFYF	TGTGCCAGCAGCTTAGTGGTTCCTAGCGGGGGCGGCTTTTACTTC
-	-	13	TRBV10-2	TRBJ1-5	CASSESGGQPQHF	TGCGCTAGCAGTGAGTCTGGGGGACAGCCCCAGCATTTT
TRBD1	many	15	TRBV19	TRBJ2-1	CASSTGTGWVHEQFF	TGTGCCAGTAGTACCGGGACAGGGTGGGTCCATGAGCAGTTCTTC
TRBD1	once	16	TRBV7-3	TRBJ2-7	CASSLTTGTGRDEQYF	TGTGCCAGCAGCTTAACTACGGGGACAGGGCGGGACGAGCAGTACTTC
TRBD2	many	16	TRBV5-6	TRBJ2-7	CASSLGSGGGPYEQYF	TGTGCCAGCAGCTTGGGTTCGGGGGGGGGACCCTACGAGCAGTACTTC
TRBD1	-	14	TRBV5-1	TRBJ1-6	CASSSGQGRSPLHF	TGCGCCAGCAGCTCGGGACAGGGACGTTCACCCCTCCACTTT
TRBD1	few	15	TRBV29-1	TRBJ1-1	CSVEGQGIMNTEAFF	TGCAGCGTCGAAGGACAGGGAATCATGAACACTGAAGCTTTCTTT
-	-	16	TRBV24-1	TRBJ2-1	CATSKKGAGIYNEQFF	TGTGCCACCAGCAAGAAAGGGGCGGGCATTTACAATGAGCAGTTCTTC
-	many	13	TRBV6-5	TRBJ2-3	CASSYLRTDTQYF	TGTGCCAGCAGTTATCTTCGGACAGATACGCAGTATTTT
TRBD2	few	19	TRBV14	TRBJ2-1	CASSLGTSGGPFGDNEQFF	TGTGCCAGCAGCCTAGGGACTAGCGGGGGCCCATTCGGCGACAATGAGCAGTTCTTC
TRBD1	many	16	TRBV7-3	TRBJ1-2	CASSLHQGALNYGYTF	TGTGCCAGCAGCTTACATCAGGGGGCGCTAAACTATGGCTACACCTTC
TRBD1	-	15	TRBV2	TRBJ1-3	CASLNRGVGGNTIYF	TGTGCCAGCCTCAACAGGGGCGTGGGGGGAAACACCATATATTTT
-	many	12	TRBV5-5	TRBJ1-1	CASSLRDTEAFF	TGTGCCAGCAGCTTGCGGGACACTGAAGCTTTCTTT
-	many	14	TRBV19	TRBJ1-5	CASSMALSNQPQHF	TGTGCCAGTAGTATGGCTTTGAGCAATCAGCCCCAGCATTTT
-	many	14	TRBV9	TRBJ1-3	CASSRGEVGNTIYF	TGTGCCAGCAGCCGTGGGGAGGTCGGAAACACCATATATTTT
TRBD1	many	14	TRBV9	TRBJ1-2	CASSANQGAGGYTF	TGTGCCAGCAGCGCCAATCAGGGGGCGGGGGGCTACACCTTC
-	many	13	TRBV12-3/TRBV12-4	TRBJ1-5	CASAGELYQPQHF	TGTGCCAGCGCAGGAGAGCTTTATCAGCCCCAGCATTTT
TRBD2	many	15	TRBV20-1	TRBJ2-3	CSARDAAGGLDTQYF	TGCAGTGCTAGAGATGCAGCGGGGGGGCTTGATACGCAGTATTTT
-	-	16	TRBV20-1	TRBJ1-1	CSASPPEGHRRTEAFF	TGCAGTGCTAGTCCCCCCGAGGGACATCGCCGAACTGAAGCTTTCTTT
-	-	14	TRBV5-4	TRBJ2-5	CASSYRGGKETQYF	TGTGCCAGCAGCTACAGGGGGGGAAAAGAGACCCAGTACTTC
-	once	14	TRBV4-2	TRBJ2-2	CASSHTEGAGELFF	TGTGCCAGCAGCCACACGGAGGGGGCCGGGGAGCTGTTTTTT
TRBD1	-	16	TRBV10-3	TRBJ2-2	CAISGGTQGGTGELFF	TGTGCCATCAGTGGGGGCACACAGGGGGGCACCGGGGAGCTGTTTTTT
TRBD2	few	13	TRBV7-9	TRBJ2-7	CASVRLAPYEQYF	TGTGCCAGCGTGCGACTAGCCCCCTACGAGCAGTACTTC
-	-	15	TRBV15	TRBJ1-2	CATSRGQSQVYGYTF	TGTGCCACCAGCAGAGGACAGAGCCAAGTCTATGGCTACACCTTC
TRBD1	many	16	TRBV20-1	TRBJ1-1	CSARDRGRGLKAEAFF	TGCAGTGCTAGAGATCGCGGCAGGGGGCTCAAGGCGGAAGCTTTCTTT
-	-	13	TRBV7-8	TRBJ2-7	CASSLTPLYEQYF	TGTGCCAGCAGCTTAACCCCCCTCTACGAGCAGTACTTC
-	once	13	TRBV7-6	TRBJ1-1	CASSLETDTEAFF	TGTGCCAGCAGCTTAGAGACCGACACTGAAGCTTTCTTT
TRBD1	-	16	TRBV27	TRBJ1-3	CASSSRMTGEVNTIYF	TGTGCCAGCAGTTCCCGAATGACAGGGGAGGTAAACACCATATATTTT
-	-	15	TRBV6-1	TRBJ1-2	CASSPTGAANYGYTF	TGTGCCAGCAGCCCGACAGGAGCCGCTAACTATGGCTACACCTTC
TRBD2	-	16	TRBV6-2/TRBV6-3	TRBJ2-3	CASSYGAGGPSDTQYF	TGTGCCAGCAGTTACGGGGCGGGGGGGCCCAGTGATACGCAGTATTTT
TRBD2	-	20	TRBV19	TRBJ2-7	CASSSLWGTSGGSGSYEQYF	TGTGCCAGTAGTTCATTGTGGGGGACTAGCGGGGGGTCCGGCTCCTACGAGCAGTACTTC
-	many	12	TRBV7-3	TRBJ1-1	CASRGQGTEAFF	TGTGCCAGCAGGGGGCAGGGTACTGAAGCTTTCTTT
TRBD2	few	19	TRBV11-1	TRBJ2-1	CASSFPRLAGGPRNNEQFF	TGTGCCAGCAGCTTCCCCAGACTAGCGGGGGGGCCTCGGAACAATGAGCAGTTCTTC
-	-	9	TRBV5-1	TRBJ2-7	CASSNEQYF	TGTGCCAGCAGCAACGAGCAGTACTTC
TRBD1	-	15	TRBV6-1	TRBJ2-7	CASRPGQVPSYEQYF	TGTGCCAGTAGACCCGGACAGGTACCCTCCTACGAGCAGTACTTC
-	once	15	TRBV13	TRBJ2-7	CASSASTGPTYEQYF	TGTGCCAGCAGCGCCAGCACAGGGCCGACCTACGAGCAGTACTTC